The 7 T cell receptor beta chains below all came from one sample that was sequenced in a study of cytomegalovirus exposure and HLA in healthy donors. Primers for the PCR totalled 60 Vbeta and 13 Jbeta. Libraries were prepared by immunoSEQ multiplex PCR; TCRdb keeps only in-frame clonotypes and omits some of them. The repertoire includes around 100,000 clones, 70% of them detected once, and under 13% sits in the top ten. Sequenced material: PBMCs. Receptors originate from a man aged 35-49 years in good health and CMV-seropositive.

The sample holds a few counts of this clone. The chain recombines TRBV10-1 with TRBJ1-1; D remains unclear. Germline lookup yields CDR1 WNHNN and CDR2 SYGVQD (reference sequence). V was cut by 4 bases and J by 0 bases, with 6 bases left in between. CDR3 length: 13 residues. CDR3 amino acids: CASSGRLNTEAFF. In DNA form, the CDR3 reads TGCGCCAGCAGTGGTCGGTTGAACACTGAAGCTTTCTTT.

This clone was seen a few times. The rearrangement uses TRBV6-4 and TRBJ1-2; a possible D gene is TRBD1 (6 bases). Germline values: CDR1 MRHNA, CDR2 SNTAGT. Trimming removed 6 bases from V and 7 bases from J, with 12 bases in between. The CDR3 spans 12 residues. The CDR3 loop is CASSQQGSGYTF. In DNA, the CDR3 is TGTGCCAGCAGCCAACAGGGAAGTGGCTACACCTTC.

The rearrangement joins TRBV30 to TRBJ2-5; 11 nucleotides align to TRBD1. The J call may be incorrect, as the DNA end agrees better with TRBJ2-7. This CDR3 is 13 amino acids long. Germline CDR1 reads GTSNPN; CDR2 reads SVGIG (reference sequence). CDR3 amino acids: CAGDRGFAYEQYF. DNA for the CDR3: TGTGCCGGGGACAGGGGGTTCGCCTACGAGCAGTACTTC.

The rearrangement links TRBV7-9 to TRBJ2-1; maybe TRBD2 (6 bases). Trimming left V 4 bases short and J 9 bases short, with 16 bases between. This CDR3 has 14 amino acids. Germline-derived CDR1 and CDR2 are SEHNR and FQNEAQ (reference sequence). CDR3 nucleotide sequence: TGTGCCAGCAGCTCCATCGGTTGGGGGGTTGAGCAGTTCTTC. Its protein is CASSSIGWGVEQFF.

The chain uses TRBV19 and TRBJ2-7; the D gene is possibly TRBD2 (6 bases). CDR1 and CDR2 (germline): LNHDA, SQIVND (reference sequence). CDR3 length: 13 residues. Between the trimmed V and J ends, which lost 5 bases and 7 bases, there was a span of 15 bases. CDR3 sequence: CASSPGLGLEQYV. The CDR3 region has the DNA TGTGCCAGTAGTCCGGGACTCGGCTTAGAGCAGTACGTC.

This clone is a singleton in its sample. This sequence joins TRBV18 and TRBJ2-7, with 9 bases aligning to TRBD2. The ends lost 0 bases at V and 0 bases at J; junction bases unmatched: 9. Germline V gene data show CDR1 as KGHSH and CDR2 as LQKENI. The CDR3 loop spans 18 amino acids. CDR3 sequence: CASSPPRLLAGNSYEQYV. CDR3 bases: TGTGCCAGCTCACCACCACGCCTCCTAGCGGGGAACTCCTACGAGCAGTACGTC.

This clone occurred a few times. The chain joins TRBV6-5 to TRBJ2-3; 11 bases map to TRBD2. The germline V gene encodes CDR1 MNHEY and CDR2 SVGAGI. The CDR3 length is 16 residues. V dropped 2 bases and J dropped 2; count of bases not matched to a gene: 3. The CDR3 region is CASSYRLAGSTDTQYF. CDR3 coding DNA: TGTGCCAGCAGTTACCGACTAGCGGGATCCACAGATACGCAGTATTTT.